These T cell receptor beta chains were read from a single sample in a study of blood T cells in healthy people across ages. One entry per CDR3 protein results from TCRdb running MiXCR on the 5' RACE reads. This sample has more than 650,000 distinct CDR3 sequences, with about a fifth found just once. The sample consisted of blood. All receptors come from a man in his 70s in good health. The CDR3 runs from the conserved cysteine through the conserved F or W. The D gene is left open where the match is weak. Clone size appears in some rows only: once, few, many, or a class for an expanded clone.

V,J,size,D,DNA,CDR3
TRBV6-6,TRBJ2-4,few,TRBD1,TGTGCCAGCACCGACAGGGGGCAAGACATTCAGTACTTC,CASTDRGQDIQYF
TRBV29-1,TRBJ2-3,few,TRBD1,TGCAGCGTTCAGACCGGGACAGTAGGCACAGATACGCAGTATTTT,CSVQTGTVGTDTQYF
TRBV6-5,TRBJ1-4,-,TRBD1,TGTGCCAGCAGTTCCTGGGACAGGGGGAATGAAAAACTGTTTTTT,CASSSWDRGNEKLFF
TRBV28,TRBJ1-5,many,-,TGTGCCAGCAGTTTGGGGGGGGGAGGTCAGCCCCAGCATTTT,CASSLGGGGQPQHF
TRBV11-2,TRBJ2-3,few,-,TGTGCCAGCGGCTTAGGAGTCACAGATACGCAGTATTTT,CASGLGVTDTQYF
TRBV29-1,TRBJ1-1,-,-,TGCAGCGTTTGGTGGGGAACAGGTGAAGCTTTCTTT,CSVWWGTGEAFF
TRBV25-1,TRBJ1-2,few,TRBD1,TGTGCCAGCAGTGAACCGAACCCGATGACAGGGAACTATGGCTACACCTTC,CASSEPNPMTGNYGYTF
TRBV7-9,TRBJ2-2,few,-,TGTGCCATAAGACTAGGCGAGCACCCCGGGGAGCTGTTTTTT,CAIRLGEHPGELFF
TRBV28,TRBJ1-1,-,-,TGTGCCAGCAGTTTAGAAGACGACGTGAACACTGAAGCTTTCTTT,CASSLEDDVNTEAFF
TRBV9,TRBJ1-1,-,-,TGTGCCAGCACCGTAGGACCAACCGCCCCAGAGGGGGGGTCAGCTTTCTTT,CASTVGPTAPEGGSAFF
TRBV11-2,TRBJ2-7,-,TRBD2,TGTGCCAGCACTCTGGGACTAGCGGGAGTCTACGAGCAGTACTTC,CASTLGLAGVYEQYF
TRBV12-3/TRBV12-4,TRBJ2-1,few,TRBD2,TGTGCCAGCAGTTTCCCGGAAAGCGGGAGATCGGGTGAGCAGTTCTTC,CASSFPESGRSGEQFF
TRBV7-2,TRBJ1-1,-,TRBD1,TGTGCCAGCAGTGTCGACAGGGAGTTGGTAGCTTTCTTT,CASSVDRELVAFF